One T cell receptor beta chain is described in this entry. The record originates from a study of blood T cell repertoires in COVID-19. At the level of the study: Sources were T cells, B-cell-depleted T cells, or PBMCs; the material itself was cDNA or gDNA.

Original handling: How many nucleated cells were present was estimated from reference gene primer amplification. Libraries were prepared by immunoSEQ multiplex PCR; TCRdb keeps only in-frame clonotypes and omits some of them. The V and J calls and clone size were taken over from that table, and D and trimming were inferred from the DNA. This sample has 110,000 or so clones; 60% to 85% occur once, and the top ten carry 1.8%. CDR1 and CDR2 (germline): MDHEN, SYDVKM. The CDR3 has 17 amino acids. Trimming took 1 base from V and 0 from J, leaving 13 bases between them. Sequenced sample: peripheral blood. The rearrangement joins TRBV28 to TRBJ1-3; no firm D call. The receptor comes from a middle-aged woman with acute or convalescent COVID-19. CDR3 in DNA: TGTGCCAGCAGTTTATCTTCGCGGCAGACCTCTGGAAACACCATATATTTT. Protein: CASSLSSRQTSGNTIYF.